The 3 T cell receptor beta chains given below trace back to one sample, sequenced in a study of graft-versus-host responses after intestinal transplantation. The data were produced by immunoSEQ multiplex PCR, yet TCRdb's version contains in-frame clones alone and is incomplete. The top ten hold 5.5% to 7% of the sample, which has around 16,000 clones, around nine tenths seen once. The starting material was PBMCs, obtained roughly 110 days after intestinal transplant. The receptors derive from a human patient who received an intestinal transplant, so some T cells may come from the graft donor.

The genes are TRBV9 and TRBJ1-1, with D maybe TRBD1 (6 bases). V was shortened by 3 bases and J by 5 bases, with 11 bases between the two germline ends. Germline-derived CDR1 and CDR2 are SGDLS and YYNGEE. The CDR3 has 13 amino acids. The CDR3 protein is CASSAPTGTEAFF. The CDR3 DNA reads as TGTGCCAGCAGCGCCCCAACAGGGACTGAAGCTTTCTTT. Together with reference TRBV9 and TRBJ1-1, the CDR3 gives the full variable domain: DSGVTQTPKHLITATGQRVTLRCSPRSGDLSVYWYQQSLDQGLQFLIQYYNGEERAKGNILERFSAQQFPDLHSELNLSSLELGDSALYFCASSAPTGTEAFFGQGTRLTVV.

This chain connects TRBV12-5 to TRBJ2-7; maybe TRBD1 (5 bases). The V end was cut by 7 bases, the J end by 6 bases, with 13 bases between. The germline CDR1 and CDR2 sequences are LGHNT and FRNRAP. CDR3 length: 12 amino acids. CDR3 nucleotides: TGTGCTAGTGCCTTGGGAACAGGCGAGCAGTACTTC. This encodes CASALGTGEQYF.

This chain joins TRBV30 and TRBJ1-3; the D is unclear. The germline CDR1 and CDR2 sequences are GTSNPN and SVGIG (reference sequence). There are 11 residues in the CDR3. CDR3: CALAPGNTIYF. In DNA form, the CDR3 reads TGTGCTCTCGCGCCTGGAAACACCATATATTTT.